The entry that follows covers one TCR beta chain sequence. What it binds is unknown. The V end lost 5 bases, the J end lost 5 bases, and 12 bases lay between the germline ends. Germline CDR1 and CDR2: SGHAT and FQNNGV. The CDR3 totals 13 residues. The data are from a study of CD4 T cells in relation to SARS-CoV-2 and coronaviruses. CEF-cultured naive and memory CD4+ T cell DNA got survey-level sequencing. The table came from immunoSEQ multiplex PCR; TCRdb's copy has only in-frame clones and leaves some out. The sample has 36,000 or so clones, 70% to 80% seen once; the top ten hold about 2.5%. This rearrangement joins TRBV11-2 to TRBJ1-1; D unclear. The sequenced sample consisted of memory CD4+ T cells from PBMCs, cultured in vitro. The TCR comes from an adult with COVID-19. The CDR3 DNA reads TGTGCCAGCAGCACCCCGGAGGTGACTGAAGCTTTCTTT. This gives the protein CASSTPEVTEAFF.